This TCR beta chain was profiled in a study of cytomegalovirus exposure and HLA in healthy donors. PCR used 60 Vbeta primers and 13 Jbeta primers. Assay: immunoSEQ multiplex PCR; the TCRdb copy retains only in-frame clones and omits some. Of fewer than 85,000 clones detected, 74% appear once; the ten largest clones hold roughly 9%. V shed 0 bases and J shed 5 bases, with 13 bases lying between them. The CDR3 spans 15 residues. Germline CDR1 is MNHEY and CDR2 is SVGAGI. Sequenced sample: PBMCs. The sequence came from a man aged 35 to 55 in good health and CMV-seropositive. The gene calls are TRBV6-5 and TRBJ1-1; tentative D call: TRBD1 (5 bases). The CDR3 region is CASSYSIQGLTEAFF. As DNA, the CDR3 is TGTGCCAGCAGTTACTCGATTCAGGGACTAACTGAAGCTTTCTTT.